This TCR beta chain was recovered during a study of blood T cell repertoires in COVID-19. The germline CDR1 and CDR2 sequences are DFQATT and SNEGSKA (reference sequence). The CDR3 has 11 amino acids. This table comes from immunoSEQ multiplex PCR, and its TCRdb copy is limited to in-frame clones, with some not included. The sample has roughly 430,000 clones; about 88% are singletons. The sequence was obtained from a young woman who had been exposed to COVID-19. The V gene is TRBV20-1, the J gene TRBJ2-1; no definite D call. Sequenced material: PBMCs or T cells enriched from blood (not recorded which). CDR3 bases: TGCAGGGCACAGCTTTACAATGAGCAGTTCTTC. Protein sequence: CRAQLYNEQFF.